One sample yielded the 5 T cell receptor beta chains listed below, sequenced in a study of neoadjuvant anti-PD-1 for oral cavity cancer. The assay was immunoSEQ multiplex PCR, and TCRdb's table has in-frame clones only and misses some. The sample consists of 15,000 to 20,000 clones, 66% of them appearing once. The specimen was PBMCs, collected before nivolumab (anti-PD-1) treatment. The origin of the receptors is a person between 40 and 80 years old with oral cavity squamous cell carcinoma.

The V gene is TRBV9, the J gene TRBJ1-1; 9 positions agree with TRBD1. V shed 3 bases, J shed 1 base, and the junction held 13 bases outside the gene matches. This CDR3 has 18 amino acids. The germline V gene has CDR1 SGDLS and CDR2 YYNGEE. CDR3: CASSEPQGASAGNTEAFF. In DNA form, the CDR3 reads TGTGCCAGCAGCGAGCCACAGGGGGCGTCCGCCGGGAACACTGAAGCTTTCTTT.

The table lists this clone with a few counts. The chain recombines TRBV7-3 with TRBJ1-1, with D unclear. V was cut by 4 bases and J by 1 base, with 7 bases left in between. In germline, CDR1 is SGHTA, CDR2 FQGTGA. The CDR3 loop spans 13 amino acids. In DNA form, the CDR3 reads TGTGCCAGCAGCTCAGGCCCGAACACTGAAGCTTTCTTT. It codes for CASSSGPNTEAFF.

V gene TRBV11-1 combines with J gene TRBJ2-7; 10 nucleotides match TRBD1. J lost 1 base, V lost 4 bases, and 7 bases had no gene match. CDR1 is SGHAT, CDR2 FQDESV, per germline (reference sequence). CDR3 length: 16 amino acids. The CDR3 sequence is CASSSPDRGLSYEQYF. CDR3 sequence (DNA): TGTGCCAGCAGCTCGCCCGACAGGGGGCTATCCTACGAGCAGTACTTC.

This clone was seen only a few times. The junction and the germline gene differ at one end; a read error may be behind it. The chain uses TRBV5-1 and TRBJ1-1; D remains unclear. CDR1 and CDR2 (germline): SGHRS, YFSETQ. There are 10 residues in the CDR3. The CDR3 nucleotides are TGCGCCAGCAGCTTGGTCCAGCAACTCTTT. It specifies CASSLVQQLF.

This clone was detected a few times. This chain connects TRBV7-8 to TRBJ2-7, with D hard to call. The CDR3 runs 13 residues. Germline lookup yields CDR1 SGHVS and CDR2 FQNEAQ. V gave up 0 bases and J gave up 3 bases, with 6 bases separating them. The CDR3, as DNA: TGTGCCAGCAGCTTAGCGACCGGCTACGAGCAGTACTTC. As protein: CASSLATGYEQYF.